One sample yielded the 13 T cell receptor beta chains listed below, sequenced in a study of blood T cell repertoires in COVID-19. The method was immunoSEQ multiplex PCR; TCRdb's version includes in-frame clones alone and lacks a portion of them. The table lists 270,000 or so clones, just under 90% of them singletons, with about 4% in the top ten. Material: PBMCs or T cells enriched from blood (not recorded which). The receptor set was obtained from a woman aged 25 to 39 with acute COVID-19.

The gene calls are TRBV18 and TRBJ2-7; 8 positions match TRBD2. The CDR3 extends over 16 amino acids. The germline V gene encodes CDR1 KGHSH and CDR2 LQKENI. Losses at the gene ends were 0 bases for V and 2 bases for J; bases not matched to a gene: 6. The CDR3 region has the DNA TGTGCCAGCTCACCACCGTTAGAAGCGGGAGCCTACGAGCAGTACTTC. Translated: CASSPPLEAGAYEQYF.

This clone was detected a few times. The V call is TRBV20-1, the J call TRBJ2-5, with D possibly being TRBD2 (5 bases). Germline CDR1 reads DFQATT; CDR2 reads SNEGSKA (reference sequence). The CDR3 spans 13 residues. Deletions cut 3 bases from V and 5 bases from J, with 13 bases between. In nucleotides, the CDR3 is TGCAGTGCTAGTATCAGCGGAGATGAGACCCAGTACTTC. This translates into CSASISGDETQYF.

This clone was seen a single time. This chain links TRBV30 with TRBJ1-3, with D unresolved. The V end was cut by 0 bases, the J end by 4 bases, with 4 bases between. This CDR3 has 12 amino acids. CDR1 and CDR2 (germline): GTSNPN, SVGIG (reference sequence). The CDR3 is CAWSVMGNTIYF. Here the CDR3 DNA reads TGTGCCTGGAGTGTTATGGGAAACACCATATATTTT.

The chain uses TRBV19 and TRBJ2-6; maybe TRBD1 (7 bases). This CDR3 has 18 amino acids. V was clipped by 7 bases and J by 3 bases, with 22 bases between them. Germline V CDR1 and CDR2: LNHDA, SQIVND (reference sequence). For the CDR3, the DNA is TGTGCCAGTAACAACAGGGGTTTGGGGGGAGATGGGGCCAACGTCCTGACTTTC. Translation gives CASNNRGLGGDGANVLTF.

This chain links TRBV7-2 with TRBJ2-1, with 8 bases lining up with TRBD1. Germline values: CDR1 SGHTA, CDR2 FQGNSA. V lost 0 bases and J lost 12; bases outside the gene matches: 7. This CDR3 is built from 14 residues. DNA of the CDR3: TGTGCCAGCAGCTTAGCAGCTATCGGACAGGGGCAGTTCTTC. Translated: CASSLAAIGQGQFF.

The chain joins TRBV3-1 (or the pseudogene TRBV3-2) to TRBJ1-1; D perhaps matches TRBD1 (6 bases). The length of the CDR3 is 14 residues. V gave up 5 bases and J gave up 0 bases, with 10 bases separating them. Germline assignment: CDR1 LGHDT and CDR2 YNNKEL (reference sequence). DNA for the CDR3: TGTGCCAGCAGCTTACAGGGCATGAACACTGAAGCTTTCTTT. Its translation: CASSLQGMNTEAFF.

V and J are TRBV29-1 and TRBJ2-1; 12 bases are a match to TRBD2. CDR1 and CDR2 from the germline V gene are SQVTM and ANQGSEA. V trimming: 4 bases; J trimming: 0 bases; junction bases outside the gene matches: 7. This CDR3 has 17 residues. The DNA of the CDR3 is TGCAGCGTTGGACTAGCGGGAGTACACCGCTCCTACAATGAGCAGTTCTTC. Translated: CSVGLAGVHRSYNEQFF.

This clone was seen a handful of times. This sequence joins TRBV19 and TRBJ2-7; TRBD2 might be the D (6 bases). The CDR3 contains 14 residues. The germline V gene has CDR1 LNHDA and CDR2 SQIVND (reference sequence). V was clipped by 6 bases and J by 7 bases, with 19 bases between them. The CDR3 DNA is TGTGCCAGTAGGCCGGGAGCGGGTAATGAAGAGCAGTACTTC. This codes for CASRPGAGNEEQYF.

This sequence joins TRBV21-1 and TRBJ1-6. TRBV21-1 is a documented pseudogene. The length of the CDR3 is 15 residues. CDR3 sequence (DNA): TGTGCCAGCAGCAGAGAGGGCACCTATAATTCACCCCTCCACTTT. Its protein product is CASSREGTYNSPLHF.

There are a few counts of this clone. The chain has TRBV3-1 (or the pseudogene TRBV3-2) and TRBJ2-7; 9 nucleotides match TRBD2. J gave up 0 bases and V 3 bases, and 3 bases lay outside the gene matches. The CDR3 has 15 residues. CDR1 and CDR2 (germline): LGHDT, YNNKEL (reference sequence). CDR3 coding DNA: TGTGCCAGCAGCCACGCGGGGGGGGGCTCCTACGAGCAGTACTTC. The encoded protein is CASSHAGGGSYEQYF.

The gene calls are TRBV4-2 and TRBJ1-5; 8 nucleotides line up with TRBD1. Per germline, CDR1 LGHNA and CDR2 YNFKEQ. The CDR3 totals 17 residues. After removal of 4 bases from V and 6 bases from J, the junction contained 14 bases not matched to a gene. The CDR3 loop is CASSPKTQDQGAQPQHF. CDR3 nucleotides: TGTGCCAGCAGCCCTAAGACCCAGGACCAGGGGGCTCAGCCCCAGCATTTT.

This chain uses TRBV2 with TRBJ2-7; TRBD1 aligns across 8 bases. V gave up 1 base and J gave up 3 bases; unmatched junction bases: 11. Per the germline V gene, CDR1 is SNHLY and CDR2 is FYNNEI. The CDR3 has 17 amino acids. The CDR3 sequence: CASSEGAPGQEFYEQYF. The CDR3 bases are TGTGCCAGCAGTGAAGGGGCTCCGGGACAGGAGTTCTACGAGCAGTACTTC.

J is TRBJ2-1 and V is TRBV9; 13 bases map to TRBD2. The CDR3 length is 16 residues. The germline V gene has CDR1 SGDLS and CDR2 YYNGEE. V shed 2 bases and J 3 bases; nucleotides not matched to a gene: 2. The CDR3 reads CASSVGLAGIYNEQFF. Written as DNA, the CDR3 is TGTGCCAGCAGCGTGGGACTAGCGGGAATCTACAATGAGCAGTTCTTC.